This TCR beta chain derives from a study of blood T cell repertoires in COVID-19 (dated by TCRdb to about 2020). For the wider study: Samples covering the acute and convalescent phases of COVID-19 were provided by collaborators in the United States, Italy and Spain. The material from the prospective study consisted of cDNA or gDNA derived from T cells, B-cell-depleted T cells, or PBMCs. Subjects who had been exposed to COVID-19, were actively infected with it, or had recovered from it provided the deeply sampled blood TCRbeta repertoires that made up the dataset. A freely available public database, intended as a resource for researchers studying the immune response to SARS-CoV-2, is where the repertoires were released. Samples came from the ongoing ImmuneRACE study (first 160 participants) plus 1,254 subjects from 6 global collaborators. The sample metadata nearly always contained a de-identified subject ID, COVID-19 status, age in years and sex. Where available, HLA class I and class II types were obtained from metadata supplied by the sample provider rather than from assay-based typing.

With regard to this clone: No cognate antigen has been identified for it. Base qualities are missing; no much larger clone stands one base away.

Here is what the overall study found, with its caveats: The quantity of clinical and demographic metadata differed by source and by participant and was supplied without curation.

The collaborating institutions used their own protocols to collect whole blood in K2EDTA tubes. Collaborator samples were shipped for TCRbeta analysis as frozen whole blood, isolated PBMCs, or DNA extracted from either sample type. TCRbeta CDR3 regions were amplified from genomic DNA by means of the immunoSEQ Assay, a bias-controlled multiplex PCR. The source study handled its data this way. Within the assay, amplification of reference gene primers was used to estimate how many nucleated cells each sample contained. To quantify the absolute abundance of each unique TCRbeta CDR3 rearrangement, sequence reads were collapsed and filtered. For each sample, productive Simpson clonality was calculated as the square root of Simpson's diversity index across productive rearrangements. TCRdb limited this immuneACCESS table to in-frame rearrangements with V and J called. A share of clones is missing; checked studies link under half to unresolved V genes, and the rest is unexplained. The DNA gave D and trimming, while V, J and clone size come from that table. In this sample the table shows more than 85,000 clones, around 75% of which occur a single time. The ten largest clones represent roughly 24% of the sample.

Via the germline V gene, CDR1 is MNHEY and CDR2 SVGEGT. The CDR3 runs 12 amino acids, cysteine and phenylalanine included. Only the CDR3 region is kept as DNA, spanning 36 bases read in frame from base 1. V and J lose 4 bases and 6 bases, and a span of 7 bases separates them. The receptor's source is a man aged 65 to 85 with acute or convalescent COVID-19. The specimen sequenced was peripheral blood. The chain was built from TRBV6-2 or TRBV6-3 and TRBJ2-1, and possibly TRBD2, on 5 matching bases. The CDR3 protein sequence reads: CASSSGFNEQFF. The base sequence is TGTGCCAGCAGTTCGGGGTTCAATGAGCAGTTCTTC.